What follows are 3 T cell receptor beta chains derived from one specimen sequenced in a study of T cells in women clearing cervical HPV infection (dated by TCRdb to 2016 to 2018). The method behind the library was the immunoSEQ multiplex PCR assay. The clones in this table, taken by TCRdb from immuneACCESS, are in-frame only. Not every clone is retained; where verified, under half of the shortfall comes from an unresolved V gene, and the cause of the rest is unknown. The table for this sample shows about 30,000 clones. The ten largest account for roughly 3.6% of the sample. The sample comprised blood buffy coat. These receptors all come from a woman aged 18-69 years with a cervical HPV16 infection that either progressed to CIN3+ or cleared (not recorded which).

On this clone: The read comes to an end 3 residues before the CDR3 does, leaving the germline J gene to fill in the end. The genes are TRBV30 and TRBJ1-6; no clear D gene. Trimming left V 0 bases short and J 7 bases short, with 7 bases between. The CDR3 length is 13 residues. Germline V CDR1 and CDR2: GTSNPN, SVGIG (reference sequence). The sequenced part of the CDR3 DNA is TGTGCCTGGAGTGTACTCGGGAATTCACCC. This codes for CAWSVLGNSP. The full CDR3 protein reads CAWSVLGNSPLHF.

In regard to this clone: Read sequence stops 3 residues before the CDR3 end, and the germline J gene provides the missing end. The chain has TRBV7-3 and TRBJ2-3, with TRBD1 identical over 10 bases. Germline V gene lookup returns CDR1 SGHTA and CDR2 FQGTGA. With V trimmed by 5 bases and J by 6 bases, 11 bases remained unmatched. This CDR3 region has 16 residues. The chain's CDR3 is CASSPGQGGFTDTQYF. The CDR3 bases that were read are TGTGCCAGCAGCCCAGGACAGGGGGGATTCACGGATACG.

To note about this clone: The read finishes 3 residues shy of the CDR3 end, and the germline J gene is used to complete it. The chain recombines TRBV9 with TRBJ2-7; a weak D match, TRBD2 (5 bases). The germline V gene encodes CDR1 SGDLS and CDR2 YYNGEE. This CDR3 is 12 amino acids long. V shed 3 bases and J shed 6 bases, with 10 bases lying between them. CDR3 bases read: TGTGCCAGCAGCGCCGGGGATATCGAG. Its protein product is CASSAGDIE. The entire CDR3 protein reads CASSAGDIEQYF. Filled out from reference TRBV9 and TRBJ2-7, the complete variable domain reads DSGVTQTPKHLITATGQRVTLRCSPRSGDLSVYWYQQSLDQGLQFLIQYYNGEERAKGNILERFSAQQFPDLHSELNLSSLELGDSALYFCASSAGDIEQYFGPGTRLTVT.